This is a list of T cell receptor beta chains from one sample in a study of T cell responses to AZD1222 COVID-19 vaccine. Measured with immunoSEQ multiplex PCR; TCRdb has only the in-frame clones, and not every one. The table lists 110,000 to 150,000 clones, approximately 91% of them singletons. This specimen consisted of peripheral blood, obtained 28 days after the second AZD1222 dose. The receptors stem from an adult who received the AZD1222 COVID-19 vaccine. CDR3s include the opening cysteine and the closing phenylalanine or tryptophan. The D gene is left open where the match is weak. Clone size is stated in some rows and not others, as once, few, many or a class when expanded.

>TRBV9|.|.|TRBJ2-2
CASSVVVTGELFF
TGTGCCAGCAGCGTAGTAGTAACCGGGGAGCTGTTTTTT
>TRBV27|.|.|TRBJ2-5
CASSLWAEETQYF
TGTGCCAGCAGTTTATGGGCAGAAGAGACCCAGTACTTC
>TRBV2|.|.|TRBJ2-7
CASSVSEQYF
TGTGCCAGCAGTGTAAGTGAGCAGTACTTC
>TRBV7-3|.|.|TRBJ1-2
CASSPGDRDYGYTF
TGTGCCAGCAGCCCTGGGGATAGAGACTATGGCTACACCTTC
>TRBV2|.|TRBD1|TRBJ1-5
CASNKVRGKDQPQHF
TGTGCCAGCAACAAGGTCAGGGGGAAGGATCAGCCCCAGCATTTT
>TRBV19|.|.|TRBJ2-6
CASKPTGRSGANVLTF
TGTGCCAGTAAACCGACAGGACGCTCTGGGGCCAACGTCCTGACTTTC
>TRBV11-2|once|.|TRBJ1-4
CASSYSNVPVEKLFF
TGTGCCAGCAGCTACTCTAATGTCCCGGTGGAAAAACTGTTTTTT
>TRBV7-3|once|TRBD2|TRBJ2-1
CASSSLAGDNEQFF
TGTGCCAGCAGCTCCCTGGCGGGAGACAATGAGCAGTTCTTC
>TRBV19|.|TRBD1|TRBJ1-2
CASSMGLGQAGGYTF
TGTGCCAGTAGTATGGGCCTAGGACAGGCCGGTGGCTACACCTTC
>TRBV5-1|.|.|TRBJ2-2
CASSLPGNTGELFF
TGCGCCAGCAGCTTGCCCGGAAACACCGGGGAGCTGTTTTTT
>TRBV15|.|.|TRBJ1-1
CATSRRGNTEAFF
TGTGCCACCAGCAGACGGGGGAACACTGAAGCTTTCTTT
>TRBV4-2|.|.|TRBJ1-3
CASRRDSNSGNTIYF
TGTGCCAGCAGGCGGGACTCCAATTCTGGAAACACCATATATTTT
>TRBV5-5|once|TRBD1|TRBJ2-7
CASTRTGGFSSYEQYF
TGTGCCAGCACCCGGACAGGGGGCTTTTCCTCCTACGAGCAGTACTTC
>TRBV2|.|TRBD1|TRBJ1-1
CASRLQGTNTEAFF
TGTGCCAGCAGATTACAGGGGACGAACACTGAAGCTTTCTTT
>TRBV18|once|TRBD2|TRBJ2-1
CASSPVAGGSYNEQFF
TGTGCCAGCTCACCAGTGGCGGGGGGAAGTTACAATGAGCAGTTCTTC
>TRBV15|.|TRBD1|TRBJ1-2
CATSREIGTGTPFIYGYTF
TGTGCCACCAGCAGAGAAATTGGGACAGGGACACCGTTCATCTATGGCTACACCTTC
>TRBV10-2|.|.|TRBJ1-2
CASSESPGTRADYGYTF
TGCGCCAGCAGTGAGTCCCCCGGGACAAGAGCTGATTATGGCTACACCTTC
>TRBV5-1|.|TRBD2|TRBJ2-7
CASTLGTSGPYEQYF
TGCGCCAGCACCCTCGGGACTAGCGGGCCATACGAGCAGTACTTC
>TRBV9|.|TRBD2|TRBJ2-1
CASSLTPGLQYNEQFF
TGTGCCAGCAGCCTCACCCCGGGACTACAATACAATGAGCAGTTCTTC
>TRBV10-3|.|.|TRBJ1-2
CAISESDSAPYGYTF
TGTGCCATCAGTGAATCGGACAGCGCGCCCTATGGCTACACCTTC
>TRBV5-1|.|TRBD2|TRBJ2-1
CASSLRYSGSYNEQFF
TGCGCCAGCAGTCTGCGGTATAGCGGGAGCTACAATGAGCAGTTCTTC
>TRBV13|.|.|TRBJ1-3
CASSTRGGRPGNTIYF
TGTGCCAGCAGCACGAGAGGGGGGCGCCCTGGAAACACCATATATTTT